The present TCR beta chain was sequenced within a study of CD8+ T cells in alopecia areata. About the study: Oral tofacitinib, 5 to 10 mg twice daily, was given in an open-label trial. The study's findings and limits: Under tofacitinib, numerous expanded lesional clonotypes remained detectable in scalp and blood. Lesional scalp, especially alopecia totalis/universalis, showed higher clonality than normal scalp.

cDNA serving as the sequencing template came from extracted, reverse transcribed RNA. The method was immunoSEQ multiplex PCR; TCRdb's version includes in-frame clones alone and lacks a portion of them. The data contain 190,000 or so clones, roughly three fifths of them seen just once; the ten biggest clones take up approximately 12%. Sample treatment: oral pan-JAK inhibitor, 5-10 mg twice daily. Punch biopsies of lesional scalp, plus peripheral blood, were taken from alopecia areata patients. Trimming took off 5 bases at V and 0 bases at J, with 6 bases between the two ends. From germline, CDR1 is SEHNR and CDR2 FQNEAQ (reference sequence). There are 13 residues in the CDR3. On this clone: The antigen is undetermined.

The sample here was CD8+ T cells sorted from blood, taken at week 24, from a patient treated with tofacitinib. This clonotype originated in a human donor with alopecia areata. V and J are TRBV7-9 and TRBJ2-3, with D unclear. The CDR3 DNA sequence: TGTGCCAGCAGCCCTACGAGCACAGATACGCAGTATTTT. Residues: CASSPTSTDTQYF.